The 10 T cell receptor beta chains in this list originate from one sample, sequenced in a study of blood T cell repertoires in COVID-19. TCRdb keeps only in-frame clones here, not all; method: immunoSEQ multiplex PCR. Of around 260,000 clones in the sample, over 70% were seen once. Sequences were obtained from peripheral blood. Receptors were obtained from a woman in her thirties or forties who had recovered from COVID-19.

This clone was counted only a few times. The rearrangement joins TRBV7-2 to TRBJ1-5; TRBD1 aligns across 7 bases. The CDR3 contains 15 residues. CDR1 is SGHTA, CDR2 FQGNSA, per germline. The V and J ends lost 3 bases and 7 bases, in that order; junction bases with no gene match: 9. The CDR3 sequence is CASSLGQPQYQPQHF. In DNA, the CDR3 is TGTGCCAGCAGCTTGGGACAGCCGCAATACCAGCCCCAGCATTTT. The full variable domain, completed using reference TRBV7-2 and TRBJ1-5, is GAGVSQSPSNKVTEKGKDVELRCDPISGHTALYWYRQSLGQGLEFLIYFQGNSAPDKSGLPSDRFSAERTGGSVSTLTIQRTQQEDSAVYLCASSLGQPQYQPQHFGDGTRLSIL.

The CDR3: CASSLQVPVNGTEAFF. DNA for the CDR3: TGTGCCAGCAGTTTACAGGTCCCCGTGAACGGCACTGAAGCTTTCTTT. The rearrangement uses TRBV27 and TRBJ1-1; no reliable D call. Germline CDR1 reads MNHEY; CDR2 reads SMNVEV (reference sequence). The CDR3 is 16 residues long. V lost 2 bases and J 4 bases, leaving 17 bases between the germline ends.

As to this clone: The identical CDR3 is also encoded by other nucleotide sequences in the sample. Here the CDR3 DNA reads TGCGCCAGCAGCTTGGCTACGAACACTGAAGCTTTCTTT. Protein: CASSLATNTEAFF. This chain links TRBV5-1 with TRBJ1-1; D is ambiguous. This CDR3 has 13 residues. The V gene's germline CDR1 is SGHRS and CDR2 YFSETQ. V was pared by 0 bases and J by 1 base, with 4 bases between. Full variable domain (missing parts from reference TRBV5-1 and TRBJ1-1): KAGVTQTPRYLIKTRGQQVTLSCSPISGHRSVSWYQQTPGQGLQFLFEYFSETQRNKGNFPGRFSGRQFSNSRSEMNVSTLELGDSALYLCASSLATNTEAFFGQGTRLTVV.

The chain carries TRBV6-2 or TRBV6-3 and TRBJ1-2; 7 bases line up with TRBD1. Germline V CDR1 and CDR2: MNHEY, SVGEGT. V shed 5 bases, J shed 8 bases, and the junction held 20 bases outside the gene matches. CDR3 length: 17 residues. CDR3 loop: CASSRLPTGTVPMGYTF. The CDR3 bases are TGTGCCAGCAGTCGTTTACCTACCGGGACAGTCCCCATGGGCTACACCTTC.

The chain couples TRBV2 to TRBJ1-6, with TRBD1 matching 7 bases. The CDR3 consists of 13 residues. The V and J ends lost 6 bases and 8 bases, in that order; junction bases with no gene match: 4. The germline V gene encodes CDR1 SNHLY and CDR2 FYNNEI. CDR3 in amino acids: CASRVTGDSPLHF. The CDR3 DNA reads TGTGCCAGCAGGGTCACAGGGGATTCACCCCTCCACTTT.

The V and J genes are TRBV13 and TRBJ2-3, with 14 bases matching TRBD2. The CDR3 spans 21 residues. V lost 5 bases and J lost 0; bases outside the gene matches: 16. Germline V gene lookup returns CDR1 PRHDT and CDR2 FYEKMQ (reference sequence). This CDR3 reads CASSPPPGLAGARESTDTQYF. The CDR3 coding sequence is TGTGCCAGCAGCCCACCGCCGGGACTAGCGGGGGCACGAGAGAGCACAGATACGCAGTATTTT.

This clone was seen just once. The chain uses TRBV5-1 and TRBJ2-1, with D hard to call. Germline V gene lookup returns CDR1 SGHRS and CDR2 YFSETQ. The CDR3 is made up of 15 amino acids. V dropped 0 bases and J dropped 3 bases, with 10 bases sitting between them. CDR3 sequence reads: CASSLVQADYNEQFF. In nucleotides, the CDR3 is TGCGCCAGCAGCTTGGTTCAGGCCGACTACAATGAGCAGTTCTTC.

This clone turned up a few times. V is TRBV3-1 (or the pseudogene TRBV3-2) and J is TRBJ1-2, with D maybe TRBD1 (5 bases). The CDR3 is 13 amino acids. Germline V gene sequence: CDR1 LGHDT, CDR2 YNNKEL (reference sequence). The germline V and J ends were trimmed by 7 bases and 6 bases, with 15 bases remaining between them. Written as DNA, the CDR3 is TGTGCCAGCACCCCAGGGCGGGGGAATGGCTACACCTTC. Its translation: CASTPGRGNGYTF.

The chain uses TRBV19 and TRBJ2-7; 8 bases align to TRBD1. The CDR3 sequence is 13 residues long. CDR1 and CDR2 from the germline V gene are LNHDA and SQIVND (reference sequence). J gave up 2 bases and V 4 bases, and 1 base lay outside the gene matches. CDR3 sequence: CASSRGQAYEQYF. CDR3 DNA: TGTGCCAGTAGTAGGGGACAGGCCTACGAGCAGTACTTC.

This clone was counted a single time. This chain's CDR3 is CASSESLAGGWDEQYF. In DNA, the CDR3 is TGTGCCAGCAGTGAATCGTTAGCGGGGGGTTGGGACGAGCAGTACTTC. The chain couples TRBV2 to TRBJ2-7, with 10 bases that match TRBD2. The CDR3 has 16 amino acids. V shed 2 bases and J 5 bases; nucleotides not matched to a gene: 9. CDR1 is SNHLY and CDR2 is FYNNEI in the germline V gene.